These 9 T cell receptor beta chains originate from one sample sequenced in a study of cytomegalovirus exposure and HLA in healthy donors. PCR employed 60 Vbeta and 13 Jbeta primers. Sequencing was performed with immunoSEQ multiplex PCR; in TCRdb, only in-frame clones are kept and a portion is missing. The table includes around 130,000 clones, about 80% detected once. Sample: PBMCs. The receptors derive from a woman in her 40s in good health and CMV-seronegative.

This clone appeared a few times. The chain recombines TRBV7-2 with TRBJ1-2, with D perhaps TRBD1 (5 bases). Germline CDR1 SGHTA, CDR2 FQGNSA. The CDR3 contains 13 residues. V was pared by 5 bases and J by 8 bases, with 15 bases between. DNA for the CDR3: TGTGCCAGCAGCCCCTCCAGGGTAGCAGGCTACACCTTC. Protein sequence: CASSPSRVAGYTF.

This clone was recorded a few times. The rearrangement joins TRBV6-5 to TRBJ1-5; D remains unclear. The CDR3 has 16 amino acids. Germline V gene data show CDR1 as MNHEY and CDR2 as SVGAGI. Trimming shortened V by 4 bases and J by 0 bases, and 13 bases separated the two germline ends. The DNA of the CDR3 is TGTGCCAGCAGTTCCTTGGGCCGATATAGCAATCAGCCCCAGCATTTT. Translation gives CASSSLGRYSNQPQHF.

This clone was counted once. This chain uses TRBV19 with TRBJ2-1, with TRBD2 identical over 8 bases. V lost 9 bases, J lost 2 bases, and 6 bases stayed unmatched. Germline CDR1 is LNHDA and CDR2 is SQIVND (reference sequence). This CDR3 comprises 14 residues. The CDR3 bases are TGTGCCAGCTCGCCTAGCGGGCCCTACAATGAGCAGTTCTTC. This sequence encodes CASSPSGPYNEQFF.

The table lists this clone with a count of one. This sequence joins TRBV7-2 and TRBJ2-2; D is perhaps TRBD1 (5 bases). Germline V CDR1 and CDR2: SGHTA, FQGNSA. CDR3 length equals 13 residues. The V end lost 1 base, the J end lost 6 bases, and 6 bases lay between the germline ends. CDR3 residues: CASSLETAGELFF. In DNA, the CDR3 is TGTGCCAGCAGCTTAGAGACAGCCGGGGAGCTGTTTTTT.

The V and J genes are TRBV7-2 and TRBJ2-7; 12 bases agree with TRBD2. Looked up from germline, CDR1 is SGHTA and CDR2 is FQGNSA. With V trimmed by 5 bases and J by 2 bases, 4 bases remained unmatched. The CDR3 extends over 15 amino acids. The CDR3 DNA is TGTGCCAGCAGCCGAGGACTAGCGGGACCCTACGAGCAGTACTTC. Translated, it gives CASSRGLAGPYEQYF. The full variable domain, with the rest looked up from reference TRBV7-2 and TRBJ2-7, is GAGVSQSPSNKVTEKGKDVELRCDPISGHTALYWYRQSLGQGLEFLIYFQGNSAPDKSGLPSDRFSAERTGGSVSTLTIQRTQQEDSAVYLCASSRGLAGPYEQYFGPGTRLTVT.

V gene TRBV7-8 combines with J gene TRBJ2-7; the match to TRBD2 covers 7 bases. The CDR3 runs 15 residues. V shed 1 base, J shed 3 bases, and the junction held 6 bases outside the gene matches. Germline V lookup: CDR1 SGHVS, CDR2 FQNEAQ. This chain's CDR3 is CASSLGEGGYYEQYF. Here the CDR3 DNA reads TGTGCCAGCAGCTTAGGGGAGGGCGGATACTACGAGCAGTACTTC.

The chain employs TRBV7-9 and TRBJ1-6; 10 nucleotides align to TRBD1. The V segment lost 3 bases and the J segment 7 bases; nucleotides outside the gene matches: 6. CDR1 is SEHNR and CDR2 is FQNEAQ in the germline V gene (reference sequence). The CDR3 has 16 residues. The chain's CDR3 is CASSFPDRGPNSPLHF. The CDR3 nucleotides read TGTGCCAGCAGCTTTCCAGACAGGGGGCCCAATTCACCCCTCCACTTT.

The rearrangement uses TRBV7-9 and TRBJ1-6; TRBD1 matches at 10 bases. J was trimmed by 9 bases and V by 4 bases; bases with no gene match: 9. From germline, CDR1 is SEHNR and CDR2 FQNEAQ (reference sequence). The CDR3 is made up of 16 amino acids. The DNA of the CDR3 is TGTGCCAGCAGCTCCGGGACAGGGGCGTTAGTTTCACCCCTCCACTTT. It specifies CASSSGTGALVSPLHF. Together with reference TRBV7-9 and TRBJ1-6, the CDR3 gives the full variable domain: DTGVSQNPRHKITKRGQNVTFRCDPISEHNRLYWYRQTLGQGPEFLTYFQNEAQLEKSRLLSDRFSAERPKGSFSTLEIQRTEQGDSAMYLCASSSGTGALVSPLHFGNGTRLTVT.

This chain connects TRBV9 to TRBJ2-1, with 7 bases that match TRBD2. The CDR3 spans 15 residues. Trimming at V came to 4 bases and at J to 7 bases, leaving 11 bases not matched to a gene. The V gene's germline CDR1 is SGDLS and CDR2 YYNGEE. The CDR3 DNA reads as TGTGCCAGCAGCACATCTAGCGGAGTAGCGAATGAGCAGTTCTTC. It translates to CASSTSSGVANEQFF. Supplemented by reference TRBV9 and TRBJ2-1, the full variable domain reads DSGVTQTPKHLITATGQRVTLRCSPRSGDLSVYWYQQSLDQGLQFLIQYYNGEERAKGNILERFSAQQFPDLHSELNLSSLELGDSALYFCASSTSSGVANEQFFGPGTRLTVL.